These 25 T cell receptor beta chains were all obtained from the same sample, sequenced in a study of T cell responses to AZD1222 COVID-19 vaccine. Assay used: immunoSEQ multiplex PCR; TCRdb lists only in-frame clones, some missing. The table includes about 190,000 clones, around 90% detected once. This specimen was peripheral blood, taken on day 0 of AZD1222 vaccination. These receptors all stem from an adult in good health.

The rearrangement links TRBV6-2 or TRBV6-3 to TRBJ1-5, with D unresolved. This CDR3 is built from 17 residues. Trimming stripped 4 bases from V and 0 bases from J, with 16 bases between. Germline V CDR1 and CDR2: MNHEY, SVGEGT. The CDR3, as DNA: TGTGCCAGCAGTTCCCAACTGGGGTCCTATAGCAATCAGCCCCAGCATTTT. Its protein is CASSSQLGSYSNQPQHF.

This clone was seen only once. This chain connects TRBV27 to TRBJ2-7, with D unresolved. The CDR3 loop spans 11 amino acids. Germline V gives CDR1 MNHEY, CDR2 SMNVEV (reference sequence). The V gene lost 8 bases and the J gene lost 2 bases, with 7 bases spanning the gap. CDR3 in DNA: TGTGCCAGCGGATTAACCTACGAGCAGTACTTC. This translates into CASGLTYEQYF.

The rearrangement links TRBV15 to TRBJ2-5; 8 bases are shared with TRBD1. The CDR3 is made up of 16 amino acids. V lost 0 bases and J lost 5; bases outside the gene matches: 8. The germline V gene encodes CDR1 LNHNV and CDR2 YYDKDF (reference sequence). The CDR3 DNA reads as TGTGCCACCAGCAGAGACAGACAGGGGAGACGGGAGACCCAGTACTTC. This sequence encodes CATSRDRQGRRETQYF.

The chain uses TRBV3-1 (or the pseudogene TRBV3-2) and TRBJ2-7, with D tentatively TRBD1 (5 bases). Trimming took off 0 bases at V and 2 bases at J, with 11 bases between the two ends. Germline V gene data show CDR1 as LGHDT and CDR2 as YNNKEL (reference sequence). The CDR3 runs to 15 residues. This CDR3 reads CASSQEPGRTYEQYF. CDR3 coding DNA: TGTGCCAGCAGCCAAGAACCAGGGCGAACCTACGAGCAGTACTTC.

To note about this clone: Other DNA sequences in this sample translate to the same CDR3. The CDR3 sequence is CASSSTYEQYF. The DNA of the CDR3 is TGTGCCAGCAGTTCTACCTACGAGCAGTACTTC. The rearrangement uses TRBV27 and TRBJ2-7; D remains unclear. V was clipped by 4 bases and J by 2 bases, with 3 bases between them. The CDR3 runs 11 residues. Germline V CDR1 and CDR2: MNHEY, SMNVEV (reference sequence).

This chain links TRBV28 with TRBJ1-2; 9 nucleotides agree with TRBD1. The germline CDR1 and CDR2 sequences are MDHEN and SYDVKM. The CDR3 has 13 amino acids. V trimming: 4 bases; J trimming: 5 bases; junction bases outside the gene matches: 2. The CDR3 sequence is CASSWGQGYGYTF. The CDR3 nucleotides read TGTGCCAGCAGTTGGGGACAGGGTTATGGCTACACCTTC.

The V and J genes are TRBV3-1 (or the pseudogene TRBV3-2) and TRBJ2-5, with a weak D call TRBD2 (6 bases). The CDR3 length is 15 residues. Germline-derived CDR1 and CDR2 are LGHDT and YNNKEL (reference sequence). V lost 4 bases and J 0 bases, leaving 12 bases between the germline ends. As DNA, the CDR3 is TGTGCCAGCAGCCGACTAGGGACGGACCAAGAGACCCAGTACTTC. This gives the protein CASSRLGTDQETQYF.

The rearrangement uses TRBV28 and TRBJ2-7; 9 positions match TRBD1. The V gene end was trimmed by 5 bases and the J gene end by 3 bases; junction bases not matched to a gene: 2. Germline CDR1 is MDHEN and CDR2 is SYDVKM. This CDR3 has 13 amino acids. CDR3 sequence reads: CASSPGQGYEQYF. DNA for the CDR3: TGTGCCAGCAGTCCGGGACAGGGCTACGAGCAGTACTTC.

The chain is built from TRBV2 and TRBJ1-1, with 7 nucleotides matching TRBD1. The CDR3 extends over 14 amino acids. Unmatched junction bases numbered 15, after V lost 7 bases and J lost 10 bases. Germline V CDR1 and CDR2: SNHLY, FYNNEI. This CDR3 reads CASMRTGSLPGAFF. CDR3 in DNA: TGTGCCAGCATGAGGACAGGTTCTCTCCCTGGAGCTTTCTTT.

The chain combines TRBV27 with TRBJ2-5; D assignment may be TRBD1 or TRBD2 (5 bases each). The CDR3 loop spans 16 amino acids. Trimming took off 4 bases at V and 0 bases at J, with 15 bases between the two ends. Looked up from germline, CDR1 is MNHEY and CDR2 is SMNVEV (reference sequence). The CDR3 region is CASSSVLRGNQETQYF. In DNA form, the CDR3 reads TGTGCCAGCAGTTCGGTGTTGAGGGGAAACCAAGAGACCCAGTACTTC.

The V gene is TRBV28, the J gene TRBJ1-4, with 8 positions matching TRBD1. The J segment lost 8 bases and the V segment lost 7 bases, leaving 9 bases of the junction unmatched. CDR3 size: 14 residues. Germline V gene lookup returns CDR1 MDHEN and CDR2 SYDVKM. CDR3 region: CASTLLPGGEKLFF. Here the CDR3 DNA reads TGTGCCAGCACCCTTCTCCCAGGGGGCGAAAAACTGTTTTTT.

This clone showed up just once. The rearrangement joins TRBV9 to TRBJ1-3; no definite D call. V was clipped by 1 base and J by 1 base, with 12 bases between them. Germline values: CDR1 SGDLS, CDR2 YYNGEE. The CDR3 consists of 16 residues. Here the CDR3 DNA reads TGTGCCAGCAGCGTAACCCCGGACTCTTCTGGAAACACCATATATTTT. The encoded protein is CASSVTPDSSGNTIYF.

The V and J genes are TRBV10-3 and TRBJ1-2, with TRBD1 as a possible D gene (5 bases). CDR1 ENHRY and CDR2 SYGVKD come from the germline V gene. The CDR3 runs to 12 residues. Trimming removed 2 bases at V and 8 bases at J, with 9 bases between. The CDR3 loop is CAISETGVGYTF. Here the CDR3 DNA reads TGTGCCATCAGTGAGACGGGGGTAGGCTACACCTTC.

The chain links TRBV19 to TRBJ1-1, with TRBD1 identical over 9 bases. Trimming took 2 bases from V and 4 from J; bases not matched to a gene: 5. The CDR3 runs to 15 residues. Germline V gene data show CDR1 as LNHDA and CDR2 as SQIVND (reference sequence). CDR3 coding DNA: TGTGCCAGTAGTATAAGGGGGACAGGGCTCACTGAAGCTTTCTTT. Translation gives CASSIRGTGLTEAFF.

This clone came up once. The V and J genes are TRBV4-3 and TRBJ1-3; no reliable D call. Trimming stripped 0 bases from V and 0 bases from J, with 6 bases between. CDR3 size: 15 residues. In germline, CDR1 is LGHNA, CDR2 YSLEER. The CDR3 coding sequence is TGCGCCAGCAGCCAAGACTGGGACTCTGGAAACACCATATATTTT. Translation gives CASSQDWDSGNTIYF.

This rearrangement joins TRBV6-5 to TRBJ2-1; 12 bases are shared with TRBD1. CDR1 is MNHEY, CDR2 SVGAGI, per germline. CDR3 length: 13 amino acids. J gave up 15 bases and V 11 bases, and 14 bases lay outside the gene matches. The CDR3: CAAGQGAPMFTFF. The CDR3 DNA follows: TGTGCCGCGGGACAGGGGGCCCCCATGTTTACGTTCTTC.

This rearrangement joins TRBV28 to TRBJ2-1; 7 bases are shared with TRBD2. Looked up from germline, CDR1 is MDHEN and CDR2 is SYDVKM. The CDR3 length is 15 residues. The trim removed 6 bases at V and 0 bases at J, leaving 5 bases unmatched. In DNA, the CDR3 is TGTGCCAGCAGCATAGCGGGTAGCTCCTACAATGAGCAGTTCTTC. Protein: CASSIAGSSYNEQFF.

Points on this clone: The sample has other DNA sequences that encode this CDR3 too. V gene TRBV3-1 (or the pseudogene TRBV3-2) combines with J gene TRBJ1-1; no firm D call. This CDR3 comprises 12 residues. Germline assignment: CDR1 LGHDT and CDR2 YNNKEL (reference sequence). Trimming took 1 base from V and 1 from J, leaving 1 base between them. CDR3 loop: CASSQANTEAFF. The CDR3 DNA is TGTGCCAGCAGCCAAGCGAACACTGAAGCTTTCTTT.

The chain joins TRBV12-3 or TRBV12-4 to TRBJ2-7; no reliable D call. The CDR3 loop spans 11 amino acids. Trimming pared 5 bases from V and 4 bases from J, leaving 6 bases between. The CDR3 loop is CASSPKYEQYF. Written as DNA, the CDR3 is TGTGCCAGCAGTCCTAAATACGAGCAGTACTTC.

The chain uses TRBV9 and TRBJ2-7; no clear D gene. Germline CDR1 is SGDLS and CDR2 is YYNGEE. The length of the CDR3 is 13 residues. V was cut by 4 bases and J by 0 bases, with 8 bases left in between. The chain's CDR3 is CASSKSPSYEQYF. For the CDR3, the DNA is TGTGCCAGCAGCAAGTCGCCCTCCTACGAGCAGTACTTC.

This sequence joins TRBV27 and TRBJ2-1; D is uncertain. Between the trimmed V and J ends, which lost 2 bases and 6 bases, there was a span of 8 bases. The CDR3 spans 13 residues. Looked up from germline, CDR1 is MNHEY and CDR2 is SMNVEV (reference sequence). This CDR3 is CASSLAGPNEQFF. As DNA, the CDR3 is TGTGCCAGCAGTTTAGCTGGCCCCAATGAGCAGTTCTTC.

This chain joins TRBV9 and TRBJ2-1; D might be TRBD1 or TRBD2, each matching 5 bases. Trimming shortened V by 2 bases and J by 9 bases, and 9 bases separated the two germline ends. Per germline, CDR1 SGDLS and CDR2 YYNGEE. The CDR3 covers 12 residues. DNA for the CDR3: TGTGCCAGCAGCGTGCAGGGACGTGAGCAGTTCTTC. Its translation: CASSVQGREQFF.

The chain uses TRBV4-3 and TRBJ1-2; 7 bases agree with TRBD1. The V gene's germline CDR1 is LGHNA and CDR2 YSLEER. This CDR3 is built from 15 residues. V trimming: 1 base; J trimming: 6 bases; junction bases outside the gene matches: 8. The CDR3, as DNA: TGCGCCAGCAGCCAAGTGTCAGGGGGATCTAATGGCTACACCTTC. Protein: CASSQVSGGSNGYTF.

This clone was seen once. The CDR3: CATSDSLLRGANTGELFF. CDR3 coding DNA: TGTGCCACCAGTGATTCCCTTCTCAGGGGGGCGAACACCGGGGAGCTGTTTTTT. The chain combines TRBV24-1 with TRBJ2-2; TRBD1 is a possible D gene (7 bases). Looked up from germline, CDR1 is KGHDR and CDR2 is SFDVKD. The CDR3 totals 18 residues. Between the trimmed V and J ends, which lost 2 bases and 0 bases, there was a span of 15 bases.

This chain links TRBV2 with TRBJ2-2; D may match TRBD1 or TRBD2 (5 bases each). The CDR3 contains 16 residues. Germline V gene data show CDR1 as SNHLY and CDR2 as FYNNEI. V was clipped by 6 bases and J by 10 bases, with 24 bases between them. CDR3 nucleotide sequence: TGTGCCAGCAGAGCGAGGGGCCACGTCGTTAGGGAGGAGCTGTTTTTT. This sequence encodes CASRARGHVVREELFF.